The 17 T cell receptor beta chains in this list originate from one sample, sequenced in a study of identical twins. Each CDR3 protein gets one entry after TCRdb re-called the 5' RACE reads with MiXCR. The table has 1.5 million to 2 million distinct CDR3 sequences, about 31% seen once; the top ten hold roughly 0.3%. The sample was cord blood. The source is a newborn girl in good health.

The chain couples TRBV10-3 to TRBJ2-7; D remains ambiguous. The CDR3 sequence is 14 residues long. With 3 bases removed from V and 2 bases from J, the gap between germline ends came to 11 bases. CDR1 is ENHRY, CDR2 SYGVKD, per germline. The CDR3 spells CAISEDRGPYEQYF. The CDR3 nucleotides read TGTGCCATCAGTGAAGACCGAGGTCCCTACGAGCAGTACTTC.

V is TRBV20-1 and J is TRBJ2-1; 9 bases are a match to TRBD2. CDR1 is DFQATT and CDR2 is SNEGSKA in the germline V gene (reference sequence). The V and J ends lost 2 bases and 5 bases, in that order; junction bases with no gene match: 4. The CDR3 sequence is 14 residues long. This CDR3 reads CSARISGSDNEQFF. In DNA, the CDR3 is TGCAGTGCTAGAATTAGCGGGAGTGACAATGAGCAGTTCTTC.

This clonotype was seen a few times. CDR3 sequence reads: CASSLSPQDTQYF. The CDR3 bases are TGTGCCAGCAGCTTATCCCCGCAGGATACGCAGTATTTT. This chain joins TRBV7-2 and TRBJ2-3, with D hard to call. Trimming removed 2 bases at V and 6 bases at J, with 9 bases between. The CDR3 spans 13 residues. The germline V gene has CDR1 SGHTA and CDR2 FQGNSA.

The chain uses TRBV7-9 and TRBJ1-4, with TRBD1 matching over 8 bases. Germline CDR1 and CDR2: SEHNR and FQNEAQ (reference sequence). The CDR3 sequence is 15 residues long. The V gene end was trimmed by 8 bases and the J gene end by 7 bases; junction bases not matched to a gene: 12. The CDR3: CASGPWTGKIEKLFF. CDR3 sequence (DNA): TGTGCCAGCGGCCCGTGGACAGGGAAGATTGAAAAACTGTTTTTT.

J is TRBJ2-3 and V is TRBV28; no reliable D call. The CDR3 is 16 amino acids. V shed 5 bases and J shed 2 bases, with 17 bases lying between them. Germline loops: CDR1 MDHEN, CDR2 SYDVKM. The CDR3 sequence is CASSLSFGPYTDTQYF. The CDR3 DNA follows: TGTGCCAGCAGTCTCTCATTTGGTCCTTACACAGATACGCAGTATTTT. The whole variable domain, filled in from reference TRBV28 and TRBJ2-3, reads DVKVTQSSRYLVKRTGEKVFLECVQDMDHENMFWYRQDPGLGLRLIYFSYDVKMKEKGDIPEGYSVSREKKERFSLILESASTNQTSMYLCASSLSFGPYTDTQYFGPGTRLTVL.

This chain joins TRBV9 and TRBJ1-1; D is unclear. Trimming pared 2 bases from V and 1 base from J, leaving 6 bases between. Per the germline V gene, CDR1 is SGDLS and CDR2 is YYNGEE. The CDR3 totals 13 residues. CDR3: CASSVESNTEAFF. The DNA for the CDR3 is TGTGCCAGCAGCGTGGAGTCGAACACTGAAGCTTTCTTT.

This clonotype was counted only a few times. This chain joins TRBV7-2 and TRBJ2-7, with no clear D. The V and J ends lost 3 bases and 3 bases respectively, with 18 bases between them. Germline-derived CDR1 and CDR2 are SGHTA and FQGNSA. CDR3 size: 16 residues. The CDR3 region is CASSFQDSIGVYEQYF. DNA for the CDR3: TGTGCCAGCAGCTTCCAGGATTCGATTGGGGTCTACGAGCAGTACTTC.

This clonotype was seen a few times. The chain uses TRBV11-2 and TRBJ2-5; the D gene is possibly TRBD2 (6 bases). This CDR3 region has 15 residues. V was trimmed by 2 bases and J by 2 bases, leaving 12 bases between them. From germline, CDR1 is SGHAT and CDR2 FQNNGV. The CDR3 sequence: CASSLFPGEQETQYF. DNA for the CDR3: TGTGCCAGCAGCTTATTCCCGGGGGAACAAGAGACCCAGTACTTC.

This clonotype was counted at least ten times. For the CDR3, the DNA is TGTGCCAGCAGCCTCGACAGGGGTAGCAATCAGCCCCAGCATTTT. This encodes CASSLDRGSNQPQHF. The rearrangement links TRBV28 to TRBJ1-5; 8 nucleotides agree with TRBD1. The germline CDR1 and CDR2 sequences are MDHEN and SYDVKM. The CDR3 runs 15 residues. V trimming: 6 bases; J trimming: 0 bases; junction bases outside the gene matches: 4.

The rearrangement joins TRBV6-1 to TRBJ2-1, with D perhaps matching TRBD2 (6 bases). The end of the DNA is better explained by TRBJ2-7, so the J call may be wrong. The CDR3 is 16 amino acids. The germline V gene has CDR1 MNHNS and CDR2 SASEGT. The CDR3 region has the DNA TGTGCCAGCAGTACCCCTTTGGGGACTTCTTACAATGAGCAGTACTTC. Translated, it gives CASSTPLGTSYNEQYF.

CDR3 DNA: TGTGCCAGCAGTAGGCCGGGACTCCTAAGAGAAAAACTGTTTTTT. Translating gives CASSRPGLLREKLFF. This chain joins TRBV12-3 or TRBV12-4 and TRBJ1-4; a weak D match, TRBD1 (5 bases). With 5 bases removed from V and 8 bases from J, the gap between germline ends came to 18 bases. This CDR3 is built from 15 residues.

This rearrangement joins TRBV6-9 to TRBJ1-1, with D unresolved. The germline V gene has CDR1 MNHGY and CDR2 SVAAGI. The V gene lost 1 base and the J gene lost 7 bases, with 4 bases spanning the gap. The CDR3 sequence is 11 residues long. The CDR3 DNA reads TGTGCCAGCAGTTATTTCTGTGAAGCTTTCTTT. The encoded protein is CASSYFCEAFF.

In this sample, this clonotype turned up many times. Mismatch with germline at one junction end may stem from a read error. V is TRBV5-1 and J is TRBJ2-7, with D tentatively TRBD1 or TRBD2 (6 bases each). The CDR3 is 11 residues long. Germline values: CDR1 SGHRS, CDR2 YFSETQ. CDR3 bases: TGTGCCAGCAGGGGAGGATACGAGCAGTACTTC. Protein product: CASRGGYEQYF. Combining the CDR3 with reference TRBV5-1 and TRBJ2-7 gives the whole variable domain KAGVTQTPRYLIKTRGQQVTLSCSPISGHRSVSWYQQTPGQGLQFLFEYFSETQRNKGNFPGRFSGRQFSNSRSEMNVSTLELGDSALYLCASRGGYEQYFGPGTRLTVT.

This rearrangement joins TRBV20-1 to TRBJ2-3, with D unclear. The germline gives CDR1 DFQATT, CDR2 SNEGSKA (reference sequence). Trimming cost V 0 bases and J 1 base, with 11 bases left between them. CDR3 size: 15 residues. The CDR3 protein is CSARERPVRTDTQYF. DNA for the CDR3: TGCAGTGCTAGAGAGCGACCCGTCCGCACAGATACGCAGTATTTT.

This clonotype has just a few counts. The rearrangement uses TRBV20-1 and TRBJ2-7; TRBD1 matches at 7 bases. The V gene end was trimmed by 2 bases and the J gene end by 4 bases; junction bases not matched to a gene: 8. The CDR3 is 14 amino acids. In germline, CDR1 is DFQATT, CDR2 SNEGSKA (reference sequence). In nucleotides, the CDR3 is TGCAGTGCTAGAACCGGGACAGAGTTTTACGAGCAGTACTTC. Its protein product is CSARTGTEFYEQYF.

The V gene is TRBV4-1, the J gene TRBJ2-7, with TRBD2 matching 8 bases. The germline CDR1 and CDR2 sequences are MGHRA and YSYEKL. CDR3 length equals 15 residues. Trimming at V came to 2 bases and at J to 0 bases, leaving 3 bases not matched to a gene. The CDR3, as DNA: TGCGCCAGCAGCCAAACCGGACTAGCCTCCTACGAGCAGTACTTC. Protein: CASSQTGLASYEQYF.

This sequence joins TRBV4-1 and TRBJ2-1; D could derive from TRBD1 or TRBD2 (5 bases each). CDR1 MGHRA and CDR2 YSYEKL come from the germline V gene. The V and J ends lost 3 bases and 8 bases respectively, with 11 bases between them. This CDR3 comprises 13 residues. The CDR3, as DNA: TGCGCCAGCAGCCACGGGACGTTCTATGAGCAGTTCTTC. Residues: CASSHGTFYEQFF.